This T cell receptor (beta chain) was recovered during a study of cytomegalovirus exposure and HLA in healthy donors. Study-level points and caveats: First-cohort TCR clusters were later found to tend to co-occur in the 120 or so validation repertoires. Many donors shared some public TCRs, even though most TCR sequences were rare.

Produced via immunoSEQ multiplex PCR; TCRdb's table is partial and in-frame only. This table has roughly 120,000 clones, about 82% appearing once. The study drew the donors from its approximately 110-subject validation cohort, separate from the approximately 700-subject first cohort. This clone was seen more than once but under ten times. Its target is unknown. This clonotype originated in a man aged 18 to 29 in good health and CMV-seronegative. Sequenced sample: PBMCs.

CDR3 sequence reads: CASSSFQGSTEAFF. The DNA for the CDR3 is TGTGCCAGCAGTTCGTTTCAGGGCAGCACTGAAGCTTTCTTT. The chain combines TRBV6-5 with TRBJ1-1; maybe TRBD1 (5 bases). Germline V gene data show CDR1 as MNHEY and CDR2 as SVGAGI. This CDR3 comprises 14 residues. V was clipped by 4 bases and J by 4 bases, with 13 bases between them.